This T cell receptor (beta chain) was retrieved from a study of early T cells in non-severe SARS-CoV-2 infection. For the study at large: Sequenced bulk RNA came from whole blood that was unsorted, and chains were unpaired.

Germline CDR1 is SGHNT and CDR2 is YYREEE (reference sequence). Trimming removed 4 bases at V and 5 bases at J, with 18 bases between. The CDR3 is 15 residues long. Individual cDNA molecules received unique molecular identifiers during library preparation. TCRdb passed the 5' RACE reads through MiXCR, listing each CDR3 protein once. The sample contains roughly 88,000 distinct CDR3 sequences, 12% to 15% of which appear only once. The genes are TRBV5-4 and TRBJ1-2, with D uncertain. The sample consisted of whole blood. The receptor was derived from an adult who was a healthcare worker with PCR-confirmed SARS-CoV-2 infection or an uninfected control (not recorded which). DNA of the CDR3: TGTGCCAGCAGCCTAGGACGGCAAGAACTTTATGGCTACACCTTC. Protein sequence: CASSLGRQELYGYTF.